Included here is one T cell receptor beta chain sequence, with context. Its antigen is still unknown. One base away there is no much larger clone; base qualities are not given. The data stem from a study of cytomegalovirus exposure and HLA in healthy donors (dated by TCRdb to 2017 to 2019). A note on the overall study: An earlier analysis of fewer than 750 of the donors reported about 280 Gb of sequence data and 100 million to 120 million unique TCR beta sequences obtained from around 190 million T cells. Around 330 gigabases of sequencing data and around 80 million unique TCR sequences made up an early release that covered approximately 700 HLA-typed donors. The genetic ancestry cluster associated with self-reported Caucasian donors included about 81% of the 398 genotyped donors. The study aimed to test whether cataloging public T cell receptors could reveal signatures of past pathogen exposure. The T cell repertoires of 550 to 850 subjects were profiled by immunosequencing and related to cytomegalovirus serostatus. Along with the roughly 670-subject first cohort, a separate validation cohort of around 120 different subjects was used. The study combined high-throughput TCR immunosequencing, statistical association of individual TCRs with disease status, and machine learning to predict cytomegalovirus infection status. A later analysis re-examined previously published TCR beta repertoires from just over 650 donors and added high-resolution HLA genotyping to investigate patterns of TCR occurrence. In the later analysis, no new phenotypic data were used to find candidate immune exposures; instead, reliance was placed on TCR beta sequences and their occurrence across donors. An earlier analysis of approximately 580 of the donors used high-throughput TCR beta sequencing to judge whether each TCR beta V gene segment behaved as functional or pseudogenic. Donor age, sex, ethnicity and CMV serostatus were compiled alongside the repertoire data. A later genetic analysis used genome-wide SNP genotypes for about three fifths of the 666 donors, treating that subset as a discovery cohort. Every repertoire in the discovery cohort had been generated on one and the same sequencing platform. HLA typing included class I and class II loci at four-digit resolution. The number of donors typed differed by locus, with roughly 629-640 for A, B, C, DRB1 and DQB1, around 520 for DQA1, nearly 610 for DPA1, and roughly 450 for DPB1. Several DR-DQ haplotypes were treated as single units for association and clustering because of strong linkage in the cohort. On average, about 200,000 unique TCR beta nucleotide sequences were sequenced per donor among 398 genotyped donors of the cohort, with 15% to 20% of those sequences being non-productive.

Paper-wide results and their limitations: Most TCR sequences were observed very rarely across donors, whereas some public TCRs were present in many individuals. The only immune exposure information available for the cohort was CMV serostatus. A further reported finding was that TCR beta sequences accurately predicted the HLA-A and HLA-B alleles for most subjects in the first cohort. The presence/absence analyses assumed that sequencing depth was roughly uniform across donors, and that assumption may not be true. A total of 150 or so TCR beta chains were listed by the study as associated with cytomegalovirus. Cytomegalovirus status was reported to be diagnosed by the classifier with high specificity and sensitivity in both the original and validation cohorts. Broadly in line with IMGT annotations, most TCR beta V segments showed up in productive rearrangements about 90% or about 30% of the time in an earlier analysis of several hundred of the donors. The 87-base-pair reads could not distinguish some IMGT-functional V segments, including TRBV6-2 and TRBV6-3, so those segments were excluded. An association between a missense DCLRE1C variant and V-gene and J-gene trimming of TCR beta chains was found in a later genetic analysis and replicated in an independent cohort. A group of highly shared sequence variants was considered likely to be a technical artifact of the sequencing pipeline. According to a later analysis, most CMV-associated TCR beta chains appeared to be HLA-restricted, and the HLA associations seemed to be driven largely by CMV exposure. According to a later genetic analysis, donors in an Asian-associated ancestry cluster had fewer N-insertions in productive TCRs than the approximately 630-donor mean. According to a later analysis, parvovirus B19, influenza, CMV and Epstein-Barr virus appeared linked to several top co-occurrence clusters. In vitro tests confirmed that a few of the cytomegalovirus-associated TCR beta chains recognize cytomegalovirus antigens. Because some donors lacked HLA typing at each locus, the association tests relied only on the typed subset. Specific HLA alleles were associated with 18,000 or so TCR beta sequences at a false discovery rate of 0.05 in a later analysis. A later analysis found that TCR association rates varied across HLA loci, with DRB1 alleles showing the most associated TCRs and HLA-C alleles the fewest. Linkage disequilibrium might explain the correlated functional status among segregating V segments, but an unknown experimental factor could not be ruled out. Because counts were too low, roughly 18 rarely observed V segments, including chromosome 9 orphons, were left out of the earlier analysis of several hundred of the donors. The authors suggested that the approach could potentially be generalized to other disease states and immunological phenotypes. In a later analysis, HLA-associated TCR beta chains were found to be more clonally expanded and to have lower generation probabilities than equally common non-associated chains. Strong co-occurrence of HLA alleles, especially DR and DQ, made assigning TCR associations to individual alleles difficult. The cohort was sequenced for TCR beta chains only, and without alpha or paired-chain data the features that could be detected were limited.

The cohort was made up of approximately 670 healthy bone marrow donors. Cohort members were all nominally healthy when sampled, although unrecorded immune exposures were likely present. The donor was CMV seronegative and was included in the group of about 400 seronegative cohort members. A peripheral blood sample was provided by each donor, and peripheral blood mononuclear cells were used for TCR beta sequencing. The Qiagen DNeasy Blood Extraction Kit was used to extract genomic DNA from the blood cell samples. Library preparation used the immunoSEQ multiplex PCR assay. The multiplex PCR relied on a mix of 60 forward primers for TCR Vbeta segments and 13 reverse primers for TCR Jbeta segments. The CDR3 region of rearranged TCR beta genes was amplified from genomic DNA by a multiplex PCR assay. On the Illumina HiSeq System, the amplified TCR beta libraries were sequenced as 87-base-pair reads. The authors processed their data as follows. In a later analysis, about 80 million unique TCR beta chains were counted across the approximately 620 repertoires, and around 10 million of these chains were shared by at least two donors. A nearest-neighbor algorithm error-corrected the raw reads and collapsed the reads into unique sequences, merging closely related sequences to remove PCR and sequencing errors. V, D and J gene segments were assigned by aligning CDR3 sequences to IMGT reference sequences. Each retained sequence needed at least a six-nucleotide match to both a V gene segment and a J gene segment. A rearrangement counted as productive if the CDR3 had no stop codons and remained in frame with V and J, and every other rearrangement counted as non-productive. Following IMGT convention, CDR3 was defined as the stretch from the second conserved V-encoded cysteine up to the conserved J-encoded phenylalanine. The earlier analysis of about 610 of the donors excluded any sequence lacking an unambiguous match to a single V gene segment. In an earlier analysis of 587 of the donors, V segments were called functional above 56.7% productive rearrangements and were called segregating when the between-donor standard deviation exceeded 5%. A statistical classification framework was built to diagnose cytomegalovirus status from the catalog of TCR beta chain sequences. In a later analysis, V and J genes were assigned by comparing TCR nucleotide sequences against IMGT/GENE-DB human TR gene sequences. A later analysis assigned CDR3 sequences and most-parsimonious VDJ recombination scenarios with the TCRdist pipeline. A later analysis defined each TCR beta chain by its CDR3 amino acid sequence plus V-gene family, and excluded reads lacking a unique V-gene family. To address suspected cross-contamination and a sequencing artifact, a later analysis removed several hundred highly shared, low-generation-probability nucleotide sequences. In a later analysis, a clonal expansion index for each public chain was calculated from normalized within-repertoire ranks of inferred template counts. A later analysis computed generation probabilities with a VDJ recombination model fitted to out-of-frame rearrangements, and checked the results against IGoR. In a later analysis, TCR-TCR, TCR-HLA and TCR-CMV co-occurrence was scored with hypergeometric tests, and a repertoire-size bias correction was applied to TCR pairs. A later analysis estimated false discovery rates by permuting HLA or CMV assignments 20 times. In a later analysis, co-occurring TCRs were grouped using DBSCAN, and TCRdist sequence similarity was added for clustering within HLA-allele-positive subsets. For co-occurrence clustering, repertoires with fewer than 30,000 or more than 120,000 public chains were excluded, along with 5 or 6 repertoires with anomalous nucleotide sharing. Held by TCRdb, this immuneACCESS table contains in-frame sequences only and omits some clones. Under half of the omission traces to an unresolved V gene where checked; the cause of the rest is unknown. V and J calls and clone size follow that table, whereas D and trimming were derived from the DNA. In this sample the table shows some 190,000 clones, 82% of which occur a single time. More than 1.5% of the sample is held by the ten biggest clonotypes.

V is pared back by 4 bases and J by 0 bases, with 7 bases lying between the germline termini. From its cysteine to its phenylalanine, the CDR3 spans 15 amino acids. Only the CDR3 part of the read is kept: 45 bases, read in frame from the first base. Taken from the germline V gene, the CDR1 and CDR2 loops are SGHTA and FQGTGA. The clonotype was recovered from a middle-aged man in good health and CMV-seronegative. The chain was built from TRBV7-3 and TRBJ2-6, with an unclear D gene assignment. The material sequenced was PBMCs. At the DNA level, the sequence is TGTGCCAGCAGCTCCACTATCTCTGGGGCCAACGTCCTGACTTTC. It codes for CASSSTISGANVLTF.